The T cell receptor beta chain described here comes from a study of immune evolution from preneoplasia to lung adenocarcinoma. Findings and caveats of the study: Normal lung had the highest top T cell clone frequencies.

As regards this clone: The antigen remains unidentified.

The trim removed 6 bases at V and 3 bases at J, leaving 12 bases unmatched. CDR3 length: 17 amino acids. Germline CDR1 is MDHEN and CDR2 is SYDVKM. The repertoire was sequenced with immunoSEQ multiplex PCR; TCRdb's copy has only in-frame clones and lacks some. The sample yields around 41,000 clones, roughly 80% seen once. Macro-dissection enriched premalignant or tumor cells before nucleic acid extraction. V gene TRBV28 combines with J gene TRBJ2-5; TRBD2 agrees at 11 bases. Sequencing input: FFPE invasive lung adenocarcinoma tissue. The TCR sequence derives from a person in their sixties or seventies with lung adenocarcinoma. The CDR3 DNA follows: TGTGCCAGCAGCGCGCCCACTAGCGGGAGAGGGGAAGAGACCCAGTACTTC. This encodes CASSAPTSGRGEETQYF.